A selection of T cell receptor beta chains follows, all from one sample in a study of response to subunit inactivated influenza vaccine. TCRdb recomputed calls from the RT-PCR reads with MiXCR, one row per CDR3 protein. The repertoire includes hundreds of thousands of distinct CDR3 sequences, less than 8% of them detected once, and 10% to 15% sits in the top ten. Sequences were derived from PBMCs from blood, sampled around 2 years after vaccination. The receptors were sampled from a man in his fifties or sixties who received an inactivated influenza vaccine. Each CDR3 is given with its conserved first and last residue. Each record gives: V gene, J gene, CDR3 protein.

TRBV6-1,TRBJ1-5,CASSQSGGAYNQPQHF
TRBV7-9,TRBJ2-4,CASSPPAVAKNIQYF
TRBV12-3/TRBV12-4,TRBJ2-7,CASSPVAGVSYEQYF
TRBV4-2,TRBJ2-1,CASSTPGTSGDEQFF
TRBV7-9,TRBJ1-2,CASSLASGRKGYTF
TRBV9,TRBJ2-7,CASSVEARTTGEQYF
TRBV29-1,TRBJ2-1,CSVRGVRTSETEQFF
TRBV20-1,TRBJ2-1,CSARGQTSGAYNEQFF
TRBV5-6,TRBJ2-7,CASSLGPDNSYEQYF
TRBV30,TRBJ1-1,CAWHRLNTEAFF
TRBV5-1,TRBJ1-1,CASSPRSGSTEAFF
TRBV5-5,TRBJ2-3,CASSFLVSDTQYF
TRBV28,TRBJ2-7,CASSVRTSGRLEQYF
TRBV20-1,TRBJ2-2,CSARVLGRETGELFF
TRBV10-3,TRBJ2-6,CAHRGTGANVLTF
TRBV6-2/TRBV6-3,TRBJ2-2,CASSYPYGGTNTGELFF
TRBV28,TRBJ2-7,CASSPPLGIGYEQYF
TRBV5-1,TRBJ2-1,CASSPRGDEEFF
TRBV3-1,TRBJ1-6,CASSQAASNSPLHF
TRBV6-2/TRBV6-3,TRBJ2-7,CASSSPGHYEQYF
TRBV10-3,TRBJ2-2,CAISEGGQNTGELFF
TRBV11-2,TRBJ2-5,CASSKRTYPGLAGQETQYF
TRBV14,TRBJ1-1,CASSQVSGLNTEAFF
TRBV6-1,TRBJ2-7,CATTSGTTYEQYF
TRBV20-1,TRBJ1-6,CSASRDRNSPLHF
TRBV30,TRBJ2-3,CACAMTGRTQYF
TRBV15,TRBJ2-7,CATSRRGTYEQYF
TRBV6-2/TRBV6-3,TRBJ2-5,CASSPGGTHGETQYF
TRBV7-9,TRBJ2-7,CASSLVSRRDYEQYF
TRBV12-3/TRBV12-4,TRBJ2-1,CASTKWGGPGDEQFF
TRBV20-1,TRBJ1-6,CSRSLVAYNSPLHF
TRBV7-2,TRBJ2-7,CASSRNPGYEQYF
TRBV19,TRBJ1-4,CASSMGSREKLFF
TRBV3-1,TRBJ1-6,CASSQDGGQASGGPLHF
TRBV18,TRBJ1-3,CASSPGQGPGNTIYF
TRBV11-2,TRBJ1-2,CASSPSTGYGYTF
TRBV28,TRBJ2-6,CASSFHPGANVLTF
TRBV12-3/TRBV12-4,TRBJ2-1,CASRLSGRGRDEQFF
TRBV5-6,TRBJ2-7,CASSLESVYEQYF
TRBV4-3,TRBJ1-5,CASSSGWAGGPQHF
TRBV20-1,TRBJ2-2,CSARDSTPQTITGELFF
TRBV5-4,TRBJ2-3,CASSSRGGLSTDTQYF
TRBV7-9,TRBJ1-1,CAGSKGMNTEAFF
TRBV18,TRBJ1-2,CASSPPARVSGYTF
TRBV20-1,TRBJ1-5,CSARPEEDQPQHF
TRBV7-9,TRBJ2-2,CASSLSPVWTGELFF
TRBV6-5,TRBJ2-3,CASSSLRGLSDTQYF
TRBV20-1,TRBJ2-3,CRAREGQALGDTQYF
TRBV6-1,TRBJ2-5,CASSEGALQETQYF
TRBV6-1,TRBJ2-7,CASTRSDGAYEQYF
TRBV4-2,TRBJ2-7,CASSQEIPSVEQYF
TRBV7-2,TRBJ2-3,CASSPNGGTQYF
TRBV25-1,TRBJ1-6,CASSDLGGTTIHF
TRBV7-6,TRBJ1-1,CASSLGHRKNTEAFF